The 7 T cell receptor beta chains given below trace back to one sample, sequenced in a study of glioma-infiltrating T cells. TCR alpha and beta CDR3 regions were amplified from RNA using iRepertoire nested multiplex PCR. In TCRdb, the multiplex PCR reads were re-called with MiXCR into one record per CDR3 protein. The sample includes fewer than 110,000 distinct CDR3 sequences, 29% of them seen just once. Sequencing used glioma tissue, nonneoplastic brain tissue, or PBMCs (not recorded which). The receptor set was obtained from a human donor with low-grade glioma or glioblastoma, undergoing nonglioma brain surgery, or in good health (not recorded which).

The rearrangement uses TRBV12-5 and TRBJ2-1; TRBD2 is a possible D gene (7 bases). Germline values: CDR1 LGHNT, CDR2 FRNRAP. The CDR3 length is 14 residues. CDR3 region: CAHRGAGGYNEQFF. DNA of the CDR3: TGTGCCCACCGGGGGGCAGGAGGTTACAATGAGCAGTTCTTC. Supplemented by reference TRBV12-5 and TRBJ2-1, the full variable domain reads DARVTQTPRHKVTEMGQEVTMRCQPILGHNTVFWYRQTMMQGLELLAYFRNRAPLDDSGMPKDRFSAEMPDATLATLKIQPSEPRDSAVYFCAHRGAGGYNEQFFGPGTRLTVL.

This clonotype was observed a few times. The rearrangement joins TRBV12-3 or TRBV12-4 to TRBJ2-3, with 8 positions matching TRBD2. There are 15 residues in the CDR3. Losses at the gene ends were 1 base for V and 3 bases for J; bases not matched to a gene: 3. The DNA for the CDR3 is TGTGCCAGCAGTTTAGACGGGACTAGGACAGATACGCAGTATTTT. Translating gives CASSLDGTRTDTQYF.

At least ten counts were recorded for this clonotype. V gene TRBV7-3 combines with J gene TRBJ2-1; TRBD2 matches 7 bases. The J segment lost 2 bases and the V segment lost 2 bases, leaving 3 bases of the junction unmatched. Germline CDR1 is SGHTA and CDR2 is FQGTGA. The length of the CDR3 is 15 residues. The CDR3 sequence is CASSLLGGAYNEQFF. The CDR3 DNA is TGTGCCAGCAGCTTATTGGGGGGGGCCTACAATGAGCAGTTCTTC.

This clonotype was recorded many times. The chain couples TRBV6-1 to TRBJ1-2; TRBD1 agrees at 8 bases. CDR3 length: 13 residues. Germline CDR1 and CDR2: MNHNS and SASEGT. V trimming: 4 bases; J trimming: 8 bases; junction bases outside the gene matches: 6. The CDR3 sequence is CASSATGVQGYTF. The CDR3 coding sequence is TGTGCCAGCAGTGCGACAGGGGTCCAAGGCTACACCTTC.

On this clonotype: A much more abundant neighbour one base away suggests this may be a read error. This rearrangement joins TRBV4-3 to TRBJ2-7; 11 bases fit TRBD2. The V gene's germline CDR1 is LGHNA and CDR2 YSLEER. After removal of 2 bases from V and 7 bases from J, the junction contained 7 bases not matched to a gene. This CDR3 has 15 amino acids. The CDR3 region has the DNA TGCGCCAGCAGCCAAATAGCGGGGGGGATGAATGAGCAGTACTTC. This translates into CASSQIAGGMNEQYF.

V and J are TRBV12-3 or TRBV12-4 and TRBJ1-1, with 7 bases matching TRBD1. J was trimmed by 1 base and V by 4 bases; bases with no gene match: 6. The CDR3 has 15 residues. CDR3 region: CASSSRGHGNTEAFF. The CDR3 coding sequence is TGTGCCAGCAGTTCAAGGGGGCATGGGAACACTGAAGCTTTCTTT.

This clonotype appeared a single time. The rearrangement joins TRBV5-6 to TRBJ2-7, with TRBD2 matching over 7 bases. J was trimmed by 5 bases and V by 1 base; bases with no gene match: 3. Germline CDR1 SGHDT, CDR2 YYEEEE. This CDR3 has 13 residues. Here the CDR3 reads CASSLLAENEQYF. In nucleotides, the CDR3 is TGTGCCAGCAGCTTGCTAGCGGAGAACGAGCAGTACTTC.